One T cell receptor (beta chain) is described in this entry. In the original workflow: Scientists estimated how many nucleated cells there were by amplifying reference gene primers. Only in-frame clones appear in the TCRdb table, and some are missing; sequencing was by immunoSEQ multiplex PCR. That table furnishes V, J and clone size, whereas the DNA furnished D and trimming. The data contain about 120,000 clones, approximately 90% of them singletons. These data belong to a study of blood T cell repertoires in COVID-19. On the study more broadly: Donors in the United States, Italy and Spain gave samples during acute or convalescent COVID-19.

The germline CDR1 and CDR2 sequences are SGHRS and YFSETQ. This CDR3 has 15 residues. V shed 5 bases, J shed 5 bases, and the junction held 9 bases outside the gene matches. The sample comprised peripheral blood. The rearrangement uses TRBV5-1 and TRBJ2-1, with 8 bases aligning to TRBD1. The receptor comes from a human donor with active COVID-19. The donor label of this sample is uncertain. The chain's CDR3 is CASRIWTGQNNEQFF. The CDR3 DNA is TGCGCCAGCAGGATCTGGACAGGGCAAAACAATGAGCAGTTCTTC.